Presented here are 24 T cell receptor beta chains from one specimen sequenced in a study of cytomegalovirus exposure and HLA in healthy donors (dated by TCRdb to about 2017). Library method: the immunoSEQ multiplex PCR assay. The multiplex PCR relied on a mix of 60 forward primers for TCR Vbeta segments and 13 reverse primers for TCR Jbeta segments. TCRdb obtained this table from immuneACCESS and retained in-frame rearrangements with V and J assigned. These tables miss some clones; where compared with another copy, unresolved V genes account for less than half of the shortfall, and the remainder is unexplained. This sample comprises 130,000 to 150,000 clones, 80% of them detected only once. Of the sample, nearly 7% is held by the ten largest clones. The sequenced sample consisted of PBMCs. These TCRs come from a man between 35 and 55 years old in good health and CMV-seropositive.

The chain recombines TRBV6-5 with TRBJ2-3, with TRBD1 as a possible D gene (6 bases). The CDR3 is 12 residues long. Germline CDR1 is MNHEY and CDR2 is SVGAGI. V was pared by 6 bases and J by 12 bases, with 16 bases between. CDR3: CASRSGVGLQYF. The CDR3 coding sequence is TGTGCCAGCAGATCAGGGGTCGGTCTCCAGTATTTT.

This clone was detected a few times. This chain joins TRBV11-2 and TRBJ1-1, with D uncertain. The CDR3 runs 12 residues. Trimming stripped 2 bases from V and 1 base from J, with 2 bases between. The V gene's germline CDR1 is SGHAT and CDR2 FQNNGV. The CDR3 region has the DNA TGTGCCAGCAGCTTACAGAACACTGAAGCTTTCTTT. Translated: CASSLQNTEAFF. Full variable domain (outside the CDR3, taken from reference TRBV11-2 and TRBJ1-1): EAGVAQSPRYKIIEKRQSVAFWCNPISGHATLYWYQQILGQGPKLLIQFQNNGVVDDSQLPKDRFSAERLKGVDSTLKIQPAKLEDSAVYLCASSLQNTEAFFGQGTRLTVV.

The rearrangement joins TRBV7-9 to TRBJ1-4; D is possibly TRBD1 (5 bases). V shed 5 bases and J shed 1 base, with 11 bases lying between them. The CDR3 length is 15 residues. Germline V CDR1 and CDR2: SEHNR, FQNEAQ (reference sequence). CDR3 sequence: CASSAGTLTNEKLFF. CDR3 sequence (DNA): TGTGCCAGCAGCGCCGGGACTCTAACTAATGAAAAACTGTTTTTT. Based on the CDR3 plus reference TRBV7-9 and TRBJ1-4, the full variable domain is DTGVSQNPRHKITKRGQNVTFRCDPISEHNRLYWYRQTLGQGPEFLTYFQNEAQLEKSRLLSDRFSAERPKGSFSTLEIQRTEQGDSAMYLCASSAGTLTNEKLFFGSGTQLSVL.

The chain carries TRBV7-9 and TRBJ1-4; a possible D gene is TRBD1 (6 bases). V shed 6 bases and J shed 3 bases, with 11 bases lying between them. This CDR3 is 14 amino acids long. Germline V gene lookup returns CDR1 SEHNR and CDR2 FQNEAQ (reference sequence). CDR3 loop: CASRQQGPNEKLFF. In DNA form, the CDR3 reads TGTGCCAGCAGACAACAGGGACCTAATGAAAAACTGTTTTTT.

This chain links TRBV27 with TRBJ2-7, with 10 positions matching TRBD2. The CDR3 spans 15 residues. Germline CDR1 MNHEY, CDR2 SMNVEV (reference sequence). V dropped 2 bases and J dropped 6; count of bases not matched to a gene: 7. This chain's CDR3 is CASSLSGRAGGEQYF. The CDR3, as DNA: TGTGCCAGCAGTTTAAGCGGGAGGGCCGGGGGCGAGCAGTACTTC.

The rearrangement uses TRBV10-3 and TRBJ1-1; TRBD1 is a possible D gene (5 bases). The germline V and J ends were trimmed by 6 bases and 7 bases, with 15 bases remaining between them. The CDR3 contains 13 residues. Germline V lookup: CDR1 ENHRY, CDR2 SYGVKD. The CDR3 sequence is CAIRGVEKGEAFF. Written as DNA, the CDR3 is TGTGCCATCAGAGGGGTAGAGAAGGGTGAAGCTTTCTTT.

V and J are TRBV18 and TRBJ1-5, with 9 positions matching TRBD1. CDR3 length: 16 residues. Germline V lookup: CDR1 KGHSH, CDR2 LQKENI. V lost 3 bases and J lost 6; bases outside the gene matches: 9. CDR3 coding DNA: TGTGCCAGCTCACCTACTACAGGGGGCAACAGTCAGCCCCAGCATTTT. It yields the protein CASSPTTGGNSQPQHF. Full variable domain (outside the CDR3, taken from reference TRBV18 and TRBJ1-5): NAGVMQNPRHLVRRRGQEARLRCSPMKGHSHVYWYRQLPEEGLKFMVYLQKENIIDESGMPKERFSAEFPKEGPSILRIQQVVRGDSAAYFCASSPTTGGNSQPQHFGDGTRLSIL.

The table lists this clone with a count of one. The V and J genes are TRBV9 and TRBJ1-4, with TRBD1 identical over 7 bases. V shed 3 bases and J 7 bases; nucleotides not matched to a gene: 9. Germline V CDR1 and CDR2: SGDLS, YYNGEE. This CDR3 region has 15 residues. The CDR3 nucleotides are TGTGCCAGCAGCGGATCTACAGGGGCGGGTGAAAAACTGTTTTTT. Protein sequence: CASSGSTGAGEKLFF.

The CDR3 nucleotides read TGTGCCAGCAGCGAGGGACTAGCGGATTACAATGAGCAGTTCTTC. Amino acids: CASSEGLADYNEQFF. The chain has TRBV5-6 and TRBJ2-1, with TRBD2 matching over 11 bases. The germline V gene encodes CDR1 SGHDT and CDR2 YYEEEE. The CDR3 has 15 residues. Trimming cost V 4 bases and J 4 bases; bases outside gene matches: 4.

The CDR3 region is CASSPSTGGRVTQYF. The CDR3 nucleotides read TGTGCCAGCAGCCCCTCGACAGGAGGCCGGGTGACCCAGTACTTC. The rearrangement links TRBV6-5 to TRBJ2-5; D is possibly TRBD1 (6 bases). Per the germline V gene, CDR1 is MNHEY and CDR2 is SVGAGI. V was cut by 6 bases and J by 7 bases, with 21 bases left in between. CDR3 length: 15 amino acids.

The rearrangement uses TRBV18 and TRBJ2-5, with 7 bases that match TRBD2. Germline CDR1 is KGHSH and CDR2 is LQKENI. CDR3 length: 15 residues. J lost 4 bases, V lost 1 base, and 6 bases had no gene match. In DNA form, the CDR3 reads TGTGCCAGCTCACCACTAGCGGGTCTTGCAGAGACCCAGTACTTC. It yields the protein CASSPLAGLAETQYF.

This chain uses TRBV2 with TRBJ1-5, with 7 positions matching TRBD1. CDR1 is SNHLY and CDR2 is FYNNEI in the germline V gene. V was pared by 6 bases and J by 2 bases, with 7 bases of the junction left unmatched. The length of the CDR3 is 15 residues. The CDR3 spells CASSANTGGNQPQHF. CDR3 nucleotides: TGTGCCAGCAGCGCGAACACAGGGGGCAATCAGCCCCAGCATTTT.

CDR3 DNA: TGCAGCGTTACGGGACAGCGCACAGATACGCAGTATTTT. Protein sequence: CSVTGQRTDTQYF. This sequence joins TRBV29-1 and TRBJ2-3; 7 positions match TRBD1. CDR1 and CDR2 (germline): SQVTM, ANQGSEA. CDR3 length: 13 amino acids. J lost 1 base, V lost 5 bases, and 3 bases had no gene match.

The genes are TRBV30 and TRBJ2-5; tentatively, D is TRBD2 (6 bases). The CDR3 covers 16 residues. The V gene lost 3 bases and the J gene lost 0 bases, with 17 bases spanning the gap. Germline lookup yields CDR1 GTSNPN and CDR2 SVGIG (reference sequence). The CDR3, as DNA: TGTGCCTGGAGGGAGAACGCGGGGCCCTACCAAGAGACCCAGTACTTC. It specifies CAWRENAGPYQETQYF.

The chain recombines TRBV5-4 with TRBJ1-2; 8 positions match TRBD1. Germline-derived CDR1 and CDR2 are SGHNT and YYREEE (reference sequence). The junction had 7 bases not matched to a gene; V was cut back by 0 bases and J by 6 bases. This CDR3 comprises 15 residues. CDR3 in DNA: TGTGCCAGCAGCTTGGGGGACAGGCCCGAAAATGGCTACACCTTC. The encoded protein is CASSLGDRPENGYTF.

The gene calls are TRBV7-8 and TRBJ1-5, with unresolved D. V was trimmed by 2 bases and J by 1 base, leaving 12 bases between them. The germline V gene has CDR1 SGHVS and CDR2 FQNEAQ. This CDR3 contains 16 residues. This CDR3 is CASSLFVSPSNQPQHF. The CDR3 nucleotides read TGTGCCAGCAGCTTATTTGTTTCCCCAAGCAATCAGCCCCAGCATTTT.

This clone has only a few counts. The chain combines TRBV19 with TRBJ1-1, with 8 bases lining up with TRBD1. With V trimmed by 3 bases and J by 3 bases, 9 bases remained unmatched. The length of the CDR3 is 16 residues. In germline, CDR1 is LNHDA, CDR2 SQIVND (reference sequence). The CDR3 nucleotides read TGTGCCAGTAGTATCAGATCAGGGGGCGACTACACTGAAGCTTTCTTT. Its protein product is CASSIRSGGDYTEAFF.

This chain's CDR3 is CASSPSGTRNEKLFF. CDR3 nucleotides: TGTGCCAGCAGCCCCAGTGGGACAAGGAATGAAAAACTGTTTTTT. V is TRBV7-2 and J is TRBJ1-4, with TRBD1 as a possible D gene (6 bases). V shed 5 bases and J shed 5 bases, with 15 bases lying between them. Germline V gene lookup returns CDR1 SGHTA and CDR2 FQGNSA. The CDR3 spans 15 residues.

This clone was detected only once. The rearrangement uses TRBV7-2 and TRBJ1-3; TRBD1 might be the D (6 bases). There are 18 residues in the CDR3. Germline CDR1 reads SGHTA; CDR2 reads FQGNSA. Deletions cut 2 bases from V and 0 bases from J, with 17 bases between. The CDR3 region is CASSLWEQGSVSGNTIYF. The CDR3, as DNA: TGTGCCAGCAGCTTATGGGAACAGGGCTCCGTCTCTGGAAACACCATATATTTT.

The chain couples TRBV18 to TRBJ1-1; no clear D. CDR1 is KGHSH, CDR2 LQKENI, per germline. The CDR3 has 17 amino acids. Trimming took 3 bases from V and 3 from J, leaving 20 bases between them. The CDR3 coding sequence is TGTGCCAGCTCACCCCTTGGACCGGGAGTTAAAGACACTGAAGCTTTCTTT. It yields the protein CASSPLGPGVKDTEAFF. The full variable domain, with the rest looked up from reference TRBV18 and TRBJ1-1, is NAGVMQNPRHLVRRRGQEARLRCSPMKGHSHVYWYRQLPEEGLKFMVYLQKENIIDESGMPKERFSAEFPKEGPSILRIQQVVRGDSAAYFCASSPLGPGVKDTEAFFGQGTRLTVV.

The V and J genes are TRBV5-1 and TRBJ1-5; 9 bases line up with TRBD1. Germline CDR1 reads SGHRS; CDR2 reads YFSETQ. Losses at the gene ends were 5 bases for V and 4 bases for J; bases not matched to a gene: 4. This CDR3 is 14 amino acids long. The CDR3 protein is CASREGTGNQPQHF. The CDR3 bases are TGCGCCAGCAGAGAAGGGACAGGGAATCAGCCCCAGCATTTT.

The chain uses TRBV7-6 and TRBJ2-5; 14 bases line up with TRBD2. The CDR3 runs to 15 residues. With 5 bases clipped from V and 5 bases from J, the junction kept 4 bases outside the gene matches. Germline V CDR1 and CDR2: SGHVS, FNYEAQ. The CDR3 nucleotides are TGTGCCAGCAGCCCACGGACTAGCGGGGGGGAGACCCAGTACTTC. This encodes CASSPRTSGGETQYF.

J is TRBJ2-1 and V is TRBV19; TRBD2 matches at 10 bases. The CDR3 totals 16 residues. CDR1 is LNHDA and CDR2 is SQIVND in the germline V gene (reference sequence). Unmatched junction bases numbered 8, after V lost 6 bases and J lost 3 bases. The CDR3 sequence: CASSFKLAGYYNEQFF. The CDR3, as DNA: TGTGCCAGTAGCTTCAAACTAGCGGGATACTACAATGAGCAGTTCTTC.

V gene TRBV11-3 combines with J gene TRBJ1-2, with TRBD1 matching over 7 bases. The junction had 7 bases not matched to a gene; V was cut back by 5 bases and J by 4 bases. The CDR3 spans 14 residues. Germline lookup yields CDR1 SGHNT and CDR2 YENEEA. The chain's CDR3 is CASSGGTDPYGYTF. The CDR3 DNA follows: TGTGCCAGCAGCGGCGGGACAGACCCCTATGGCTACACCTTC.